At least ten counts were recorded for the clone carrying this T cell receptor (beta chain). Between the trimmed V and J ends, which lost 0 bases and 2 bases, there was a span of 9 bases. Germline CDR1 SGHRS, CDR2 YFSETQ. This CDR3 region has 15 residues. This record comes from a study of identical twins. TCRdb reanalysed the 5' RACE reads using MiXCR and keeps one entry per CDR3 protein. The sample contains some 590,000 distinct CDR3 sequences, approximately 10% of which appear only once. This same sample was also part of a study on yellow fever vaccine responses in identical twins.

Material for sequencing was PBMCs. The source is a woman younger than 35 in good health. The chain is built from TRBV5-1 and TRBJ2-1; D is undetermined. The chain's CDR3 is CASSLAVTTYNEQFF. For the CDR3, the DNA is TGCGCCAGCAGCTTGGCCGTGACAACCTACAATGAGCAGTTCTTC.